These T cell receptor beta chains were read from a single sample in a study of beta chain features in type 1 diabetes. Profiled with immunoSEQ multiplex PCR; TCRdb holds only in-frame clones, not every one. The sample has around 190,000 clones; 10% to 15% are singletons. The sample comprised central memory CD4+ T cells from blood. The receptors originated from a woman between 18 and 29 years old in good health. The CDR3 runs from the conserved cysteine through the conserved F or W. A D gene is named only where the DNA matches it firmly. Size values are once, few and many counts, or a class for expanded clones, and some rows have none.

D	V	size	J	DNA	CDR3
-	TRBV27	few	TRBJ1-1	TGTGCCAGCAGTATAGGCCGGGAGCCATTCAACACTGAAGCTTTCTTT	CASSIGREPFNTEAFF
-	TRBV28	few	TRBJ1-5	TGTGCCAGCACATCACAGACCCATCAGCCCCAGCATTTT	CASTSQTHQPQHF
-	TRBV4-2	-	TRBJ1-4	TGTGCCAGCAGCCATCGAGCAGGGGAGATTGAAAAACTGTTTTTT	CASSHRAGEIEKLFF
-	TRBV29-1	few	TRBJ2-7	TGCAGCGTTGAAGAGGGTCGGGGCGAGCAGTACTTC	CSVEEGRGEQYF
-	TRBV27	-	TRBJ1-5	TGTGCCAGCGGTTTCGGTCAGGGCAGGCAGCCCCAGCATTTT	CASGFGQGRQPQHF
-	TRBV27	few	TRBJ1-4	TGTGCCAGCAGTTTAGGCGGCCCTGTCCGTCAAGGAAAACTGTTTTTT	CASSLGGPVRQGKLFF
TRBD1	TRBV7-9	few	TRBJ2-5	TGTGCCAGCAGCTCCGGACAGGGCAACCAAGAGACCCAGTACTTC	CASSSGQGNQETQYF
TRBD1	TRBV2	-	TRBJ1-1	TGTGCCTACGGACAGGGGATGAACACTGAAGCTTTCTTT	CAYGQGMNTEAFF
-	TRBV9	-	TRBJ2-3	TGTGCCAGCAGCCTCCACCCGGGCACAGATACGCAGTATTTT	CASSLHPGTDTQYF
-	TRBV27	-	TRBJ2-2	TGTGCCAGCAGTTTACCCGGGCGGGCACTGAACACCGGGGAGCTGTTTTTT	CASSLPGRALNTGELFF
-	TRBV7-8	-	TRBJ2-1	TGTGCCAGCAGCCCGCTACTCCTTCCTGAGCAGTTCTTC	CASSPLLLPEQFF
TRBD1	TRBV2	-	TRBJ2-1	TGTGCCATTCCGACAGGGTCCTACAATGAGCAGTTCTTC	CAIPTGSYNEQFF
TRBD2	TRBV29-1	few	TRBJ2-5	TGCAGCGTTGAATTGGGGACTAGGGGAGAGACCCAGTACTTC	CSVELGTRGETQYF
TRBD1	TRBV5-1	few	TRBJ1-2	TGCGCCAGCAGCTTAGGTTCTGACAGGGTATATGGCTACACCTTC	CASSLGSDRVYGYTF
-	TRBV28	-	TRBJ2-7	TGTGCCAGCAGGACACGATACGAGCAGTACTTC	CASRTRYEQYF
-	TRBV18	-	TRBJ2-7	TGTGCCAGCTCACCGCAGGTCGAGCAGTACTTC	CASSPQVEQYF
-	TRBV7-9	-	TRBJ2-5	TGTGCCAGCAGTAAAGGGAACCAGCGGGAGACCCAGTACTTC	CASSKGNQRETQYF